This entry is about one T cell receptor (beta chain). The antigen remains unidentified. TCRdb keeps only in-frame clones here, not all; method: immunoSEQ multiplex PCR. Of approximately 24,000 clones in the sample, nearly 97% are singletons; the top ten hold less than 0.25%. Sorting defined conventional CD4 T cells as CD4+CD127+. Trimming cost V 6 bases and J 7 bases, with 16 bases left between them. This CDR3 has 15 residues. Per the germline V gene, CDR1 is MNHEY and CDR2 is SMNVEV (reference sequence). The sample belongs to a study of B cell selection in AIRE deficiency. Findings of the study overall: Of fewer than 4,000 shared Treg TCRbeta sequences, roughly 34% were healthy-donor-only and 9.3% patient-only. CDR3s were shorter in shared Treg sequences, reflecting few non-templated nucleotide insertions.

The sequence was collected from a human donor in good health. Material: CD4+CD127+ conventional T cells sorted from PBMCs. The gene calls are TRBV27 and TRBJ1-6; D might be TRBD1 (5 bases). CDR3 loop: CASSPGPPENSPLHF. As DNA, the CDR3 is TGTGCCAGCAGCCCGGGGCCCCCAGAGAATTCACCCCTCCACTTT.